Presented here are 23 T cell receptor beta chains from one specimen sequenced in a study of sequential checkpoint blockade in melanoma. Documented treatment: randomized to nivolumab then ipilimumab (arm A) or the reverse (arm B). The assay was immunoSEQ multiplex PCR, and TCRdb's table has in-frame clones only and misses some. The table shows 13,000 or so clones, with 82% occurring only once. The sequencing used CD8+ T cells sorted from blood (inferred from file names), collected from a patient given nivolumab and ipilimumab in sequence. The receptors derive from a human donor with melanoma.

The rearrangement joins TRBV5-1 to TRBJ2-3; D is unresolved. The V and J ends lost 4 bases and 0 bases respectively, with 9 bases between them. This CDR3 contains 14 residues. Per germline, CDR1 SGHRS and CDR2 YFSETQ. CDR3 sequence (DNA): TGCGCCAGCAGCATGGATACTAGCACAGATACGCAGTATTTT. Translating gives CASSMDTSTDTQYF.

This clone was found a few times. At one boundary the junction diverges from the germline segment, which might be a read error. The chain couples TRBV10-2 to TRBJ2-7; 7 bases align to TRBD1. Looked up from germline, CDR1 is WSHSY and CDR2 is SAAADI. The CDR3 runs to 14 residues. The CDR3 here is CASSESQGDYEQYF. DNA of the CDR3: TGCGCCAGCAGCGAGTCTCAGGGGGACTACGAGCAGTACTTC.

The rearrangement joins TRBV11-2 to TRBJ1-1; D may be TRBD1 (6 bases). Between the trimmed V and J ends, which lost 5 bases and 4 bases, there was a span of 11 bases. The germline CDR1 and CDR2 sequences are SGHAT and FQNNGV. This CDR3 contains 13 residues. CDR3 sequence: CASSPTGITEAFF. CDR3 nucleotides: TGTGCCAGCAGCCCTACAGGGATCACTGAAGCTTTCTTT.

The chain has TRBV7-6 and TRBJ2-7; D remains ambiguous. Germline V gene data show CDR1 as SGHVS and CDR2 as FNYEAQ. The CDR3 loop spans 14 amino acids. With 1 base removed from V and 4 bases from J, the gap between germline ends came to 11 bases. CDR3 bases: TGTGCCAGCAGCTTAGTTGCCAGAACATACGAGCAGTACTTC. This gives the protein CASSLVARTYEQYF.

Judged by abundance, this clone is medium-sized (0.01 to 0.1%). The CDR3 protein is CASSDYYEQYF. CDR3 sequence (DNA): TGTGCCAGCAGTGACTACTACGAGCAGTACTTC. V usage is TRBV6-1 and J usage is TRBJ2-7; D is undetermined. Per germline, CDR1 MNHNS and CDR2 SASEGT. The CDR3 contains 11 residues. Trimming left V 3 bases short and J 3 bases short, with 3 bases between.

This clone has just a few counts. The J gene is TRBJ1-1, the V gene TRBV7-9; D unclear. The CDR3 spans 13 residues. V was trimmed by 1 base and J by 7 bases, leaving 10 bases between them. Germline V lookup: CDR1 SEHNR, CDR2 FQNEAQ (reference sequence). CDR3 region: CASSLENTIEAFF. The CDR3 nucleotides are TGTGCCAGCAGCTTAGAGAATACTATTGAAGCTTTCTTT.

The chain joins TRBV27 to TRBJ1-1, with D possibly TRBD1 on 6 matching bases. The CDR3 sequence is 16 residues long. CDR1 is MNHEY, CDR2 SMNVEV, per germline (reference sequence). Between the trimmed V and J ends, which lost 5 bases and 1 base, there was a span of 17 bases. The CDR3 nucleotides read TGTGCCAGCAGTCTCATACCCGGGACACCGAACACTGAAGCTTTCTTT. Protein product: CASSLIPGTPNTEAFF.

The table lists this clone with a count of one. The CDR3 region is CASSPHPGQGGMGYGYTF. For the CDR3, the DNA is TGTGCCAGCAGCCCGCACCCCGGACAGGGGGGTATGGGCTATGGCTACACCTTC. The chain couples TRBV7-9 to TRBJ1-2; 10 positions match TRBD1. Germline CDR1 SEHNR, CDR2 FQNEAQ (reference sequence). This CDR3 region has 18 residues. Losses at the gene ends were 5 bases for V and 4 bases for J; bases not matched to a gene: 16.

The chain is built from TRBV7-3 and TRBJ2-1; 8 bases agree with TRBD2. The length of the CDR3 is 15 residues. V shed 2 bases and J 2 bases; nucleotides not matched to a gene: 2. Germline V gene sequence: CDR1 SGHTA, CDR2 FQGTGA. CDR3: CASSLQAGAYNEQFF. CDR3 bases: TGTGCCAGCAGCTTACAAGCGGGAGCCTACAATGAGCAGTTCTTC.

V gene TRBV28 combines with J gene TRBJ1-4; 9 bases align to TRBD1. The CDR3 is 16 amino acids. In germline, CDR1 is MDHEN, CDR2 SYDVKM. V trimming: 4 bases; J trimming: 0 bases; junction bases outside the gene matches: 3. CDR3 nucleotides: TGTGCCAGCAGTTCGGGACAGGGTGCAACTAATGAAAAACTGTTTTTT. Translation: CASSSGQGATNEKLFF. Full variable domain (remainder filled in from reference TRBV28 and TRBJ1-4): DVKVTQSSRYLVKRTGEKVFLECVQDMDHENMFWYRQDPGLGLRLIYFSYDVKMKEKGDIPEGYSVSREKKERFSLILESASTNQTSMYLCASSSGQGATNEKLFFGSGTQLSVL.

Only one count was recorded for this clone. The genes are TRBV27 and TRBJ1-6; D gene ambiguous. There are 17 residues in the CDR3. CDR1 and CDR2 from the germline V gene are MNHEY and SMNVEV (reference sequence). V was shortened by 1 base and J by 4 bases, with 14 bases between the two germline ends. CDR3 sequence: CASSLWVKGAYNSPLHF. In DNA, the CDR3 is TGTGCCAGCAGTTTATGGGTGAAGGGAGCATATAATTCACCCCTCCACTTT.

The J gene is TRBJ2-1, the V gene TRBV27, with TRBD1 as a possible D gene (8 bases). The germline gives CDR1 MNHEY, CDR2 SMNVEV (reference sequence). V was pared by 5 bases and J by 0 bases, with 17 bases between. The CDR3 spans 17 residues. In DNA form, the CDR3 reads TGTGCCAGCAGTCCCCCCACAGGGGGGGGCTCCTACAATGAGCAGTTCTTC. It is translated as CASSPPTGGGSYNEQFF.

The rearrangement uses TRBV19 and TRBJ2-1; the match to TRBD2 covers 7 bases. Trimming cost V 1 base and J 6 bases; bases outside gene matches: 9. This CDR3 is built from 16 residues. Per the germline V gene, CDR1 is LNHDA and CDR2 is SQIVND (reference sequence). The CDR3: CASSIGGGGPANEQFF. CDR3 in DNA: TGTGCCAGTAGTATAGGGGGGGGTGGTCCGGCCAATGAGCAGTTCTTC.

V and J are TRBV27 and TRBJ1-5; possibly TRBD1 for D (5 bases). Trimming cost V 4 bases and J 0 bases, with 10 bases left between them. Per germline, CDR1 MNHEY and CDR2 SMNVEV (reference sequence). The CDR3 contains 15 residues. CDR3 residues: CASSSTGNSNQPQHF. Here the CDR3 DNA reads TGTGCCAGCAGTTCCACAGGAAATAGCAATCAGCCCCAGCATTTT.

The chain joins TRBV27 to TRBJ2-3; 8 bases map to TRBD1. Germline CDR1 and CDR2: MNHEY and SMNVEV (reference sequence). Trimming took 8 bases from V and 0 from J; bases not matched to a gene: 7. The CDR3 has 15 amino acids. This CDR3 reads CASCGTGHSTDTQYF. CDR3 nucleotide sequence: TGTGCCAGCTGCGGGACAGGTCATAGCACAGATACGCAGTATTTT.

V and J are TRBV10-3 and TRBJ1-1; D gene unclear. The germline V gene encodes CDR1 ENHRY and CDR2 SYGVKD. The CDR3 contains 14 residues. V lost 3 bases to trimming and J lost 3 bases, with 11 bases between them. The DNA for the CDR3 is TGTGCCATCAGTGAATCTTACCGAGACACTGAAGCTTTCTTT. Its protein product is CAISESYRDTEAFF.

The chain combines TRBV9 with TRBJ1-1; no reliable D call. CDR3 size: 11 residues. The germline CDR1 and CDR2 sequences are SGDLS and YYNGEE. The V and J ends lost 4 bases and 2 bases respectively, with 3 bases between them. The CDR3 DNA is TGTGCCAGCAGCAGCAACACTGAAGCTTTCTTT. Encoded protein: CASSSNTEAFF.

This chain joins TRBV7-9 and TRBJ2-7; 7 bases match TRBD1. Germline assignment: CDR1 SEHNR and CDR2 FQNEAQ (reference sequence). The CDR3 spans 15 residues. V shed 1 base and J 4 bases; nucleotides not matched to a gene: 7. In DNA, the CDR3 is TGTGCCAGCAGCTTAGTGGAACAGGGGTATTACGAGCAGTACTTC. Translating gives CASSLVEQGYYEQYF.

This clone was counted only a few times. The gene calls are TRBV7-9 and TRBJ2-7; a possible D gene is TRBD2 (6 bases). The CDR3 totals 13 residues. Germline V gives CDR1 SEHNR, CDR2 FQNEAQ (reference sequence). Trimming shortened V by 8 bases and J by 3 bases, and 14 bases separated the two germline ends. CDR3 coding DNA: TGTGCCAGCCGTGGAGGGAGTAACTACGAGCAGTACTTC. Its protein product is CASRGGSNYEQYF.

The chain uses TRBV14 and TRBJ2-2, with 16 bases fitting TRBD2. This CDR3 contains 21 residues. Trimming removed 4 bases from V and 3 bases from J; junction bases left unmatched: 14. The germline gives CDR1 SGHDN, CDR2 FVKESK. The CDR3 DNA follows: TGTGCCAGCAGCCGCTTGACCGGGACTAGCGGGAGGGAGTCATACACCGGGGAGCTGTTTTTT. Protein product: CASSRLTGTSGRESYTGELFF.

This clone was detected only a few times. The rearrangement uses TRBV28 and TRBJ2-7; a possible D gene is TRBD1 (5 bases). V lost 8 bases and J 2 bases, leaving 16 bases between the germline ends. The CDR3 spans 14 residues. Germline lookup yields CDR1 MDHEN and CDR2 SYDVKM. CDR3 bases: TGTGCCAGCGCCCCCTTGACAGAGACCTACGAGCAGTACTTC. Translation gives CASAPLTETYEQYF.

The chain links TRBV9 to TRBJ1-6; D possibly corresponds to TRBD1 (5 bases). The germline V and J ends were trimmed by 4 bases and 9 bases, with 14 bases remaining between them. The germline V gene encodes CDR1 SGDLS and CDR2 YYNGEE. The length of the CDR3 is 14 residues. The CDR3 spells CASSPTGVTSPLHF. For the CDR3, the DNA is TGTGCCAGCAGCCCTACGGGGGTTACTTCACCCCTCCACTTT.

The V gene is TRBV9, the J gene TRBJ2-7, with 8 bases fitting TRBD2. V shed 3 bases and J 3 bases; nucleotides not matched to a gene: 20. There are 19 residues in the CDR3. CDR1 is SGDLS and CDR2 is YYNGEE in the germline V gene. This CDR3 is CASSAGRGGTSLVDYEQYF. For the CDR3, the DNA is TGTGCCAGCAGCGCCGGGAGGGGGGGGACTAGTCTCGTTGACTACGAGCAGTACTTC.